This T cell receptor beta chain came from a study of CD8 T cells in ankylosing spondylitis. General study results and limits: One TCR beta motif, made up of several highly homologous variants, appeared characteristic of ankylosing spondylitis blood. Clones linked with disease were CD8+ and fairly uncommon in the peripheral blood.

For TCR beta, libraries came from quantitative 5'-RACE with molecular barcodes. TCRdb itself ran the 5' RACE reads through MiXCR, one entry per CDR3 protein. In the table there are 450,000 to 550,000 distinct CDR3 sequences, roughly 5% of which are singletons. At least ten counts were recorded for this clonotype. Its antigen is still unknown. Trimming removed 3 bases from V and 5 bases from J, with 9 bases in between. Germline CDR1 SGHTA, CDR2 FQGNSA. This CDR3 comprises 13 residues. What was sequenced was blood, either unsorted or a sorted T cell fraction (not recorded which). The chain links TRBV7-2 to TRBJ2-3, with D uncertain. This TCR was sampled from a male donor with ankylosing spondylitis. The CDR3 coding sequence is TGTGCCAGCAGCTTTTACTTTCAAGATACGCAGTATTTT. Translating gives CASSFYFQDTQYF.